These 26 T cell receptor beta chains originate from one sample sequenced in a study of blood T cell repertoires in COVID-19. Sequenced by immunoSEQ multiplex PCR; TCRdb stores in-frame clones only, minus some. The table includes 130,000 to 150,000 clones, around 81% detected once. The source material was peripheral blood. The receptors stem from a human donor with acute or convalescent COVID-19. The donor label of this sample is uncertain.

This chain uses TRBV12-3 or TRBV12-4 with TRBJ2-7; D not resolved. The CDR3 runs 13 residues. V dropped 3 bases and J dropped 2 bases, with 8 bases sitting between them. CDR3 sequence: CASSLNPAYEQYF. In nucleotides, the CDR3 is TGTGCCAGCAGTTTGAACCCAGCCTACGAGCAGTACTTC.

The rearrangement joins TRBV11-2 to TRBJ1-1; D ambiguous. V lost 1 base and J 11 bases, leaving 11 bases between the germline ends. This CDR3 comprises 12 residues. Germline lookup yields CDR1 SGHAT and CDR2 FQNNGV. The CDR3 protein is CASSLGRPRAFF. In nucleotides, the CDR3 is TGTGCCAGCAGCTTAGGGCGCCCGAGGGCTTTCTTT.

J is TRBJ2-7 and V is TRBV4-2; TRBD1 aligns across 7 bases. The V and J ends lost 4 bases and 3 bases, in that order; junction bases with no gene match: 6. This CDR3 has 14 residues. Per germline, CDR1 LGHNA and CDR2 YNFKEQ. CDR3 sequence: CASSRRQGSYEQYV. The CDR3 DNA sequence: TGTGCCAGCAGCCGTCGACAGGGCAGCTACGAGCAGTACGTC.

With respect to this clone: This specimen includes other DNA sequences encoding the same CDR3. This rearrangement joins TRBV9 to TRBJ1-1, with unresolved D. V was clipped by 0 bases and J by 5 bases, with 11 bases between them. CDR1 and CDR2 (germline): SGDLS, YYNGEE. The CDR3 consists of 14 residues. This CDR3 reads CASSVAAGGTEAFF. CDR3 nucleotide sequence: TGTGCCAGCAGCGTAGCTGCGGGAGGAACTGAAGCTTTCTTT.

The CDR3 DNA reads TGCGCCAGGCAGGGGACATCACCCCTCCACTTT. It encodes CARQGTSPLHF. The V and J genes are TRBV23-1 and TRBJ1-6; the D gene is possibly TRBD1 (6 bases). TRBV23-1 is filed as an ORF, its function uncertain. Trimming cost V 9 bases and J 10 bases, with 10 bases left between them. The CDR3 has 11 residues.

The genes are TRBV5-6 and TRBJ2-7; TRBD1 might be the D (6 bases). The CDR3 runs 15 residues. CDR1 is SGHDT and CDR2 is YYEEEE in the germline V gene. Trimming stripped 4 bases from V and 2 bases from J, with 16 bases between. Here the CDR3 reads CASSLRQVPTYEQYV. CDR3 DNA: TGTGCCAGCAGCCTCCGACAGGTACCAACCTACGAGCAGTACGTC.

This chain links TRBV9 with TRBJ1-4, with a possible D match to TRBD1 (5 bases). Looked up from germline, CDR1 is SGDLS and CDR2 is YYNGEE. The CDR3 is 14 residues long. V was pared by 2 bases and J by 4 bases, with 9 bases between. The CDR3 coding sequence is TGTGCCAGCAGCGTTTACGGGGGTAATGAAAAACTGTTTTTT. It yields the protein CASSVYGGNEKLFF.

CDR3 protein: CASSLGTGGLTGELFF. The CDR3 DNA reads as TGTGCCAGCAGCCTCGGGACAGGGGGCCTCACCGGGGAGCTGTTTTTT. The chain combines TRBV3-1 (or the pseudogene TRBV3-2) with TRBJ2-2; 12 bases match TRBD1. CDR1 LGHDT and CDR2 YNNKEL come from the germline V gene (reference sequence). The CDR3 is 16 amino acids. The V gene end was trimmed by 4 bases and the J gene end by 4 bases; junction bases not matched to a gene: 4.

The chain is built from TRBV6-1 and TRBJ1-5, with 9 bases identical to TRBD1. Unmatched junction bases numbered 4, after V lost 3 bases and J lost 7 bases. The CDR3 loop spans 14 amino acids. Germline CDR1 MNHNS, CDR2 SASEGT. CDR3 amino acids: CASSENRGQQPQHF. In DNA, the CDR3 is TGTGCCAGCAGTGAGAACAGGGGGCAACAGCCCCAGCATTTT.

This chain connects TRBV7-8 to TRBJ1-5, with D possibly TRBD1 on 5 matching bases. The CDR3 is 18 residues long. Germline CDR1 is SGHVS and CDR2 is FQNEAQ. V lost 2 bases, J lost 4 bases, and 21 bases lay in between. The CDR3 region has the DNA TGTGCCAGCAGCTTAAGGGCAGGGTTTAACGCAGGGAATCAGCCCCAGCATTTT. This gives the protein CASSLRAGFNAGNQPQHF.

The CDR3 bases are TGTGCCAGCTCACCTGATCGACAGGGCGGAGCTGAAGCTTTCTTT. It encodes CASSPDRQGGAEAFF. The J gene is TRBJ1-1, the V gene TRBV18; 7 nucleotides line up with TRBD1. The CDR3 totals 15 residues. The germline V gene has CDR1 KGHSH and CDR2 LQKENI. The junction had 10 bases not matched to a gene; V was cut back by 3 bases and J by 6 bases.

This chain connects TRBV13 to TRBJ2-2; possibly TRBD2 for D (6 bases). The CDR3 is made up of 15 amino acids. V was clipped by 6 bases and J by 5 bases, with 16 bases between them. Germline V gene lookup returns CDR1 PRHDT and CDR2 FYEKMQ (reference sequence). The CDR3 reads CASRQGLLGTGELFF. CDR3 nucleotide sequence: TGTGCCAGCAGGCAGGGACTCCTCGGGACCGGGGAGCTGTTTTTT.

This clone showed up just once. The chain uses TRBV27 and TRBJ2-1; 9 nucleotides match TRBD1. Germline lookup yields CDR1 MNHEY and CDR2 SMNVEV (reference sequence). The CDR3 has 14 amino acids. V dropped 7 bases and J dropped 5; count of bases not matched to a gene: 6. DNA for the CDR3: TGTGCCAGCAAAGTGGGACAGGGAGACAATGAGCAGTTCTTC. Amino acids: CASKVGQGDNEQFF.

V usage is TRBV7-9 and J usage is TRBJ2-6, with TRBD1 matching over 8 bases. V gave up 7 bases and J gave up 9 bases; unmatched junction bases: 17. This CDR3 contains 17 residues. CDR1 and CDR2 from the germline V gene are SEHNR and FQNEAQ (reference sequence). The CDR3 DNA reads TGTGCCAGCACTACTAACGGACAGGGCACTTACTTCAACGTCCTGACTTTC. Translated, it gives CASTTNGQGTYFNVLTF. Full variable domain (missing parts from reference TRBV7-9 and TRBJ2-6): DTGVSQNPRHKITKRGQNVTFRCDPISEHNRLYWYRQTLGQGPEFLTYFQNEAQLEKSRLLSDRFSAERPKGSFSTLEIQRTEQGDSAMYLCASTTNGQGTYFNVLTFGAGSRLTVL.

This clone appeared a few times. The chain joins TRBV2 to TRBJ1-1, with a possible D match to TRBD1 (6 bases). CDR1 is SNHLY, CDR2 FYNNEI, per germline. V was trimmed by 8 bases and J by 6 bases, leaving 10 bases between them. CDR3 size: 11 residues. The CDR3 bases are TGTGCCAGCCCTAACAGGGCTGAAGCTTTCTTT. Amino acid sequence: CASPNRAEAFF.

The chain has TRBV11-3 and TRBJ2-7, with D perhaps matching TRBD2 (7 bases). The length of the CDR3 is 15 residues. V shed 1 base and J shed 3 bases, with 13 bases lying between them. CDR1 SGHNT and CDR2 YENEEA come from the germline V gene. The CDR3 region has the DNA TGTGCCAGCAGCTTAGGGGGGGGCAGGAGCTACGAGCAGTACTTC. This gives the protein CASSLGGGRSYEQYF.

The J gene is TRBJ1-5, the V gene TRBV6-6; TRBD1 matches at 8 bases. The CDR3 consists of 15 residues. Germline lookup yields CDR1 MNHNY and CDR2 SVGAGI (reference sequence). The V and J ends lost 5 bases and 6 bases, in that order; junction bases with no gene match: 9. The CDR3, as DNA: TGTGCCAGCAGTAACGGACAGGGTAATACTCAGCCCCAGCATTTT. The encoded protein is CASSNGQGNTQPQHF.

As DNA, the CDR3 is TGTGCCAGCAAACAGGGTATAAGGAATTCACCCCTCCACTTT. Its protein is CASKQGIRNSPLHF. The chain links TRBV5-4 to TRBJ1-6, with D possibly TRBD1 on 6 matching bases. The CDR3 spans 14 residues. Trimming removed 6 bases at V and 7 bases at J, with 14 bases between. Germline CDR1 and CDR2: SGHNT and YYREEE (reference sequence).

This clone was observed a few times. The chain links TRBV6-5 to TRBJ2-7; the D gene is possibly TRBD1 (6 bases). Trimming cost V 6 bases and J 7 bases, with 19 bases left between them. Germline V lookup: CDR1 MNHEY, CDR2 SVGAGI. This CDR3 spans 14 amino acids. The CDR3 spells CASSFRTAFEEQYF. As DNA, the CDR3 is TGTGCCAGCAGCTTTCGGACAGCCTTTGAAGAGCAGTACTTC.

The V call is TRBV6-5, the J call TRBJ2-2; D call uncertain. CDR1 and CDR2 from the germline V gene are MNHEY and SVGAGI. The CDR3 runs to 16 residues. Between the trimmed V and J ends, which lost 0 bases and 4 bases, there was a span of 12 bases. The CDR3 sequence is CASSYSSPTGTGELFF. The CDR3, as DNA: TGTGCCAGCAGTTACTCCAGCCCGACGGGCACCGGGGAGCTGTTTTTT.

This clone occurred once. V usage is TRBV25-1 and J usage is TRBJ2-2, with 9 nucleotides matching TRBD2. CDR3 length: 14 residues. The V segment lost 6 bases and the J segment 3 bases; nucleotides outside the gene matches: 2. Germline values: CDR1 MGHDK, CDR2 SYGVNS. The CDR3, as DNA: TGTGCCAGCAGGCGGGAGGGGGACACCGGGGAGCTGTTTTTT. Its protein is CASRREGDTGELFF.

The sample holds one count of this clone. This rearrangement joins TRBV6-2 or TRBV6-3 to TRBJ2-7; D is possibly TRBD1 (6 bases). Per the germline V gene, CDR1 is MNHEY and CDR2 is SVGEGT. This CDR3 is 15 amino acids long. Deletions cut 0 bases from V and 3 bases from J, with 12 bases between. The CDR3 DNA reads as TGTGCCAGCAGTTACTCGGCAGGGGCGTTCTACGAGCAGTACTTC. Translated: CASSYSAGAFYEQYF.

The chain couples TRBV27 to TRBJ1-5; TRBD1 agrees at 7 bases. The germline gives CDR1 MNHEY, CDR2 SMNVEV (reference sequence). Trimming cost V 5 bases and J 4 bases; bases outside gene matches: 5. This CDR3 region has 14 residues. CDR3 amino acids: CASSGDSRNQPQHF. The CDR3 DNA reads TGTGCCAGCAGTGGGGACAGCAGAAATCAGCCCCAGCATTTT.

The V gene is TRBV18, the J gene TRBJ1-6, with 7 positions matching TRBD1. Germline values: CDR1 KGHSH, CDR2 LQKENI. The CDR3 contains 16 residues. V gave up 6 bases and J gave up 9 bases; unmatched junction bases: 14. The CDR3 here is CASSQREAPGGSPLHF. CDR3 DNA sequence: TGTGCCAGCTCGCAAAGGGAGGCCCCAGGGGGTTCACCCCTCCACTTT.

The chain employs TRBV6-5 and TRBJ1-1, with 8 bases matching TRBD1. The CDR3 loop spans 14 amino acids. Germline CDR1 and CDR2: MNHEY and SVGAGI. V was pared by 4 bases and J by 4 bases, with 5 bases of the junction left unmatched. CDR3 nucleotide sequence: TGTGCCAGCAGTTTAGGACAGGGCGGCACTGAAGCTTTCTTT. As protein: CASSLGQGGTEAFF.

The rearrangement links TRBV6-5 to TRBJ2-5; TRBD2 is a possible D gene (5 bases). The V gene's germline CDR1 is MNHEY and CDR2 SVGAGI. V was trimmed by 2 bases and J by 4 bases, leaving 11 bases between them. There are 14 residues in the CDR3. DNA of the CDR3: TGTGCCAGCAGTTACGGGCTAGCAAGAGAGACCCAGTACTTC. This translates into CASSYGLARETQYF.